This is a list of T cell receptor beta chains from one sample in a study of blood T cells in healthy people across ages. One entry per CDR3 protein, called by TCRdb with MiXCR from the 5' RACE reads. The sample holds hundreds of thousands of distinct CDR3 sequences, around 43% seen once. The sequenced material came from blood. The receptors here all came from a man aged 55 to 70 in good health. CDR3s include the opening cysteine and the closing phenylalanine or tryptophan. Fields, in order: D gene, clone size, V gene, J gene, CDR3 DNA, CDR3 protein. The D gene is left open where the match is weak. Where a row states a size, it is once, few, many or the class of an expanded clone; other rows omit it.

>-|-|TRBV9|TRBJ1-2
TGTGCCAGCAGCGCCCACAGTTTCCCTAACTATGGCTACACCTTC
CASSAHSFPNYGYTF
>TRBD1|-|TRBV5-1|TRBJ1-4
TGCGTCAGCAGCCTCCGCGGGACAGGGAATGAAAAACTGTTTTTT
CVSSLRGTGNEKLFF
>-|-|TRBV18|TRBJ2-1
TGTGCCAGCTCATCTGCTAACGGGGGAGGAAATGAGCAGTTCTTC
CASSSANGGGNEQFF
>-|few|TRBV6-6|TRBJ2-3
TGTGCCAGCACGCTACACACAGATACGCAGTATTTT
CASTLHTDTQYF
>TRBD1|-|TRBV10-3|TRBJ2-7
TGTGCCATCAGTGAGTCGACAGGGAACTACGAGCAGTACTTC
CAISESTGNYEQYF
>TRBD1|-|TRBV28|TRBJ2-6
TGTGCCAGCAGCAGAACCCCCGGGACAGTCTCTGGGGCCAACGTCCTGACTTTC
CASSRTPGTVSGANVLTF
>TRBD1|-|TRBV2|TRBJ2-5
TGTGCCAGCAGATCCCCGGGACAGGAGGCGGAGACCCAGTACTTC
CASRSPGQEAETQYF
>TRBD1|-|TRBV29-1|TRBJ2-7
TGCAGCGTTGAGACAGGGGACTACGAGCAGTACTTC
CSVETGDYEQYF
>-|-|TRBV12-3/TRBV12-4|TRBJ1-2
TGTGCCAGCAGTTTACGGGACGGCTACACCTTC
CASSLRDGYTF
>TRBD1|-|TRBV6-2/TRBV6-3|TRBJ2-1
TGTGCCAGCAGTTACGTCCCCCAGGGGGTCGATGAGCAGTTCTTC
CASSYVPQGVDEQFF
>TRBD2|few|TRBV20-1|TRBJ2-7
TGCAGTGCTACTTTGGCGGGGGGGAACACCTACGAGCAGTACTTC
CSATLAGGNTYEQYF
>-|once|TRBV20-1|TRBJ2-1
TGCAGTGCTAGCTCGAGACTAACGGGGTTTAATGAGCAGTTCTTC
CSASSRLTGFNEQFF
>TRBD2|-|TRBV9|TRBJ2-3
TGTGCCAGCAGCGAGACTAGCTACCCAGATACGCAGTATTTT
CASSETSYPDTQYF
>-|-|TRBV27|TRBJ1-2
TGTGCCAGCAGTAAAAACAGTCCCTATGGCTACACCTTC
CASSKNSPYGYTF
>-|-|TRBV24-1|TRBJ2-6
TGTGCCACCAGTGATACGGTCGGGGCTAGCGAATCTGGGGCCAACGTCCTGACTTTC
CATSDTVGASESGANVLTF
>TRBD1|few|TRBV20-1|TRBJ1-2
TGCAGTGCTAGCCAACAGGGGGGCTTTGGCTATGGCTACACCTTC
CSASQQGGFGYGYTF
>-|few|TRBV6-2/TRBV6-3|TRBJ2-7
TGTGCCAGCAGTTACAACAGGGCTGGCTACGAGCAGTACTTC
CASSYNRAGYEQYF